The T cell receptor (beta chain) under discussion was sequenced for a study of beta chain features in type 1 diabetes (dated by TCRdb to between 2018 and 2020). Concerning the study at large: Mean age, gender distribution, total cell number and subset yield did not differ between patients and healthy donors. Across all samples, some 110,000,000 sorted cells were examined, and cell number per subset correlated strongly with RNA yield. In the study, recently diagnosed type 1 diabetes patients and matched healthy donors were compared on the TCRB repertoires of their sorted circulating CD4+ T cell subsets. Regulatory and stem cell-like memory subsets were obtained from only 8 patients and about eight healthy donors, while naive and central memory subsets were obtained from all 28 donors. Study-wide conclusions, independent of this receptor: At VDJ recombination sites, type 1 diabetes patients had fewer insertions and more deleted nucleotides, which implies abnormalities in thymic rearrangement. Naive, central memory and regulatory TCRB repertoires appeared to be more similar among patients than among healthy donors. Because cDNA rather than genomic DNA was sequenced, highly expressing activated cells could have been over-represented, although no difference in activation and CD3 levels was found between groups. A moderate but significant shortening of TCRB CDR3 length was observed in type 1 diabetes patients in all four CD4+ subsets. PCR may preferentially amplify shorter templates, but because patient and control samples were amplified and corrected together, any resulting skew would affect both groups equally. HLA sub-analyses involved small numbers of individuals, so any influence of HLA type on TCRB rearrangement remained unresolved.

Each donor gave one peripheral blood draw, averaging about 120 mL, which was collected into heparinised tubes. A BD FACSAria II was used to sort naive, central memory, regulatory and stem cell-like memory CD4+ T cells with a panel that included CD45RO, CCR7, CD25, CD127, CD95 and CD27. A purity above 95% was achieved for all sorted populations. PBMCs were isolated right away by Lymphoprep density gradient centrifugation and were stained directly, without culture. Samples were stained and sorted in pairs, with one healthy donor and one patient per experiment, so that batch effects were minimized. This clone was detected only a few times. Which antigen it targets is not known. Per-base quality was not reported, and no clone a single base away is much larger than it. The entire amount of isolated RNA was reverse transcribed using the High Capacity cDNA Reverse Transcription Kit, so the sequenced TCRB transcripts were expressed ones. Deep immunoSEQ sequencing was performed on naive, central memory and regulatory T cell samples, with an average of around 3.5 million total reads per sample. After sorted cells were lysed in RLT buffer, RNA was extracted with DNase-treated RNeasy Micro or Mini kits, with the choice depending on cell number. Each cell subset was processed on its own to prevent cross-contamination, while patient and healthy donor samples were processed together. The immunoSEQ multiplex PCR was used to amplify TCRB sequences from cDNA, yielding 87-bp fragments that span the CDR3 region. The amplicons were sequenced using the Illumina HiSeq platform. Concerning the study's data processing: Synthetic template baselines were used to correct PCR bias computationally, reads within Hamming distance 2 were collapsed, and singletons that could not be merged were discarded. Reads were aligned against IMGT so that V, D and J genes, CDR3 length and insertions or deletions at six rearrangement sites could be assigned. Clonotype counts were normalized to sorted cell number within each subset before computing true diversity and Gini coefficients with the tcR R package. Repertoire sharing was quantified using the overlap coefficient calculated on TCRB nucleotide sequences. TCRdb holds this immuneACCESS table with in-frame rearrangements only. Some clones are missing; in checked studies, unresolved V genes explain under half, and the rest has no known cause. V, J and clone size are those of that table, while D and trimming were read from the DNA. The sample table shows about 390,000 clones, and over 8.5% are seen once. 0.45% to 0.65% of the sample belongs to the ten largest clones.

The germline V gene encodes CDR1 LGHNT and CDR2 FRNRAP. V loses 9 bases of germline sequence and J loses 2 bases, and the interval between the two ends is 16 bases. The CDR3 measures 14 amino acids from cysteine to phenylalanine. Just CDR3 DNA is preserved here, 42 bases in frame from base 1. The chain is assembled from TRBV12-5 and TRBJ1-1, and TRBD1 may be the D gene, going by 6 matching bases. Sequencing was done on a sample of central memory CD4+ T cells from blood. This receptor was identified in a man in his thirties or forties with type 1 diabetes. CDR3 reads: CASARGRGNTEAFF. The sequenced DNA: TGTGCTAGCGCTCGTGGCAGGGGTAACACTGAAGCTTTCTTT. Supplemented by the reference TRBV12-5 and TRBJ1-1 proteins around the CDR3, the complete variable domain is DARVTQTPRHKVTEMGQEVTMRCQPILGHNTVFWYRQTMMQGLELLAYFRNRAPLDDSGMPKDRFSAEMPDATLATLKIQPSEPRDSAVYFCASARGRGNTEAFFGQGTRLTVV.